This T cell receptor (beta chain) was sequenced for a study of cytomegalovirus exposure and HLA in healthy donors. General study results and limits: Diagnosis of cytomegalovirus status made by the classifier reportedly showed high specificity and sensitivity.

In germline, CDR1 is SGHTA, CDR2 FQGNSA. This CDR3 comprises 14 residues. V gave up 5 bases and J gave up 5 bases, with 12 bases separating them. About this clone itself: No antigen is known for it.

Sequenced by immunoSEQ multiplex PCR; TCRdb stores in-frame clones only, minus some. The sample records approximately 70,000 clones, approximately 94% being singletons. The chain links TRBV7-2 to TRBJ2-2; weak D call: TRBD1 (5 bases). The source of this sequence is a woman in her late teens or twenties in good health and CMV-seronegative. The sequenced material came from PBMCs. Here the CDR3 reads CASSHEGVTGELFF. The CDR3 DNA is TGTGCCAGCAGCCATGAAGGGGTAACCGGGGAGCTGTTTTTT.